The 21 T cell receptor beta chains below come from one sample, sequenced in a study of blood T cell repertoires in COVID-19. The method was immunoSEQ multiplex PCR; TCRdb's version includes in-frame clones alone and lacks a portion of them. The table shows tens of thousands of clones, with roughly 85% occurring only once. Sequencing was carried out using peripheral blood. The receptor set was obtained from a man in his 60s with acute or convalescent COVID-19.

The chain uses TRBV28 and TRBJ1-2, with D unresolved. The V end was cut by 3 bases, the J end by 6 bases, with 14 bases between. Germline V lookup: CDR1 MDHEN, CDR2 SYDVKM. The CDR3 covers 14 residues. DNA of the CDR3: TGTGCCAGCAGTTTCCCGGGGAACAGCGATGGCTACACCTTC. Protein product: CASSFPGNSDGYTF.

V is TRBV6-2 or TRBV6-3 and J is TRBJ1-1, with a weak D call TRBD1 (5 bases). The V gene's germline CDR1 is MNHEY and CDR2 SVGEGT. The CDR3 length is 17 residues. V was trimmed by 4 bases and J by 0 bases, leaving 18 bases between them. The CDR3 loop reads CASSWIVSGLLNTEAFF. The DNA for the CDR3 is TGTGCCAGCAGTTGGATTGTATCGGGACTCCTGAACACTGAAGCTTTCTTT.

This chain uses TRBV5-4 with TRBJ2-2; 9 bases agree with TRBD2. The V segment lost 0 bases and the J segment 4 bases; nucleotides outside the gene matches: 4. CDR3 length: 16 amino acids. Germline V gives CDR1 SGHNT, CDR2 YYREEE (reference sequence). This CDR3 reads CASSLARGRATGELFF. For the CDR3, the DNA is TGTGCCAGCAGCTTGGCCCGCGGGAGGGCCACCGGGGAGCTGTTTTTT.

The V and J genes are TRBV2 and TRBJ1-1; 10 bases align to TRBD1. Germline CDR1 SNHLY, CDR2 FYNNEI. Trimming cost V 6 bases and J 5 bases; bases outside gene matches: 9. CDR3 size: 15 residues. Here the CDR3 DNA reads TGTGCCAGCAGACCCGGGACAGGGGAGGGGACTGAAGCTTTCTTT. It encodes CASRPGTGEGTEAFF.

V is TRBV19 and J is TRBJ1-5; a possible D gene is TRBD1 (6 bases). From germline, CDR1 is LNHDA and CDR2 SQIVND (reference sequence). The CDR3 has 16 residues. Trimming left V 3 bases short and J 4 bases short, with 16 bases between. This CDR3 is CASSIQPGVGNQPQHF. CDR3 sequence (DNA): TGTGCCAGTAGTATCCAGCCAGGGGTGGGGAATCAGCCCCAGCATTTT.

The chain employs TRBV2 and TRBJ2-3; D not certain. The ends were cut back, 5 bases at V and 1 base at J, with 10 bases in the middle. This CDR3 is built from 14 residues. CDR1 and CDR2 (germline): SNHLY, FYNNEI. Written as DNA, the CDR3 is TGTGCCAGCAGTTACGGCGAGGGCACAGATACGCAGTATTTT. Translation: CASSYGEGTDTQYF.

This sequence joins TRBV27 and TRBJ1-4, with 8 bases matching TRBD1. V trimming: 11 bases; J trimming: 7 bases; junction bases outside the gene matches: 12. The CDR3 sequence is 14 residues long. The germline V gene has CDR1 MNHEY and CDR2 SMNVEV (reference sequence). The CDR3 DNA sequence: TGTGCCCAGCAATTCAGGACAGGGTGTGAAAAACTGTTTTTT. Protein: CAQQFRTGCEKLFF.

The chain combines TRBV21-1 with TRBJ1-5; the table gives TRBD1 as D, unverified against the DNA. TRBV21-1 represents a pseudogene. CDR3 length: 20 residues. The CDR3 region has the DNA TGTGCCAGCAGCAAGACCCGGGACAGGGGAGGGGGGAGAACGTCGAAGGCCCAGCATTTT. Amino acid sequence: CASSKTRDRGGGRTSKAQHF.

The chain links TRBV6-5 to TRBJ2-1, with D unresolved. This CDR3 contains 13 residues. V was trimmed by 0 bases and J by 8 bases, leaving 8 bases between them. From germline, CDR1 is MNHEY and CDR2 SVGAGI. The CDR3 coding sequence is TGTGCCAGCAGTTACTCCTTATATGATGAGCAGTTCTTC. This translates into CASSYSLYDEQFF.

This clone has a single count. The V gene is TRBV29-1, the J gene TRBJ2-5; weak D call: TRBD1 (6 bases). V lost 6 bases and J lost 5, with 16 bases in between. Germline lookup yields CDR1 SQVTM and CDR2 ANQGSEA. The CDR3 extends over 13 amino acids. CDR3 sequence (DNA): TGCAGCGTCCCCACCGAGGGGGTGGAGACCCAGTACTTC. Translation gives CSVPTEGVETQYF.

The chain has TRBV5-4 and TRBJ2-7; D is possibly TRBD1 (6 bases). Germline V gives CDR1 SGHNT, CDR2 YYREEE (reference sequence). The CDR3 spans 12 residues. V was pared by 4 bases and J by 4 bases, with 9 bases between. DNA for the CDR3: TGTGCCAGCAGCCGTGGACAGTACGAGCAGTACTTC. As protein: CASSRGQYEQYF. Drawing the rest from reference TRBV5-4 and TRBJ2-7, the complete variable domain is ETGVTQSPTHLIKTRGQQVTLRCSSQSGHNTVSWYQQALGQGPQFIFQYYREEENGRGNFPPRFSGLQFPNYSSELNVNALELDDSALYLCASSRGQYEQYFGPGTRLTVT.

This clone showed up just once. This rearrangement joins TRBV29-1 to TRBJ1-2; D might be TRBD1 (6 bases). CDR3 length: 15 residues. Trimming took 6 bases from V and 2 from J, leaving 19 bases between them. CDR1 is SQVTM, CDR2 ANQGSEA, per germline. In nucleotides, the CDR3 is TGCAGCGTACCAGTCGACGGACAGCCAAACTATGGCTACACCTTC. Translation: CSVPVDGQPNYGYTF. The complete variable domain, with remaining parts taken from reference TRBV29-1 and TRBJ1-2, reads SAVISQKPSRDICQRGTSLTIQCQVDSQVTMMFWYRQQPGQSLTLIATANQGSEATYESGFVIDKFPISRPNLTFSTLTVSNMSPEDSSIYLCSVPVDGQPNYGYTFGSGTRLTVV.

V and J are TRBV28 and TRBJ2-3, with 7 bases matching TRBD2. CDR1 and CDR2 from the germline V gene are MDHEN and SYDVKM. J gave up 4 bases and V 0 bases, and 7 bases lay outside the gene matches. The CDR3 extends over 16 amino acids. CDR3 DNA: TGTGCCAGCAGTTTATGGGCGGGAGTGGTTGCAGATACGCAGTATTTT. It translates to CASSLWAGVVADTQYF.

This clone was detected only once. The chain has TRBV5-1 and TRBJ2-7; TRBD1 agrees at 8 bases. V lost 0 bases, J lost 5 bases, and 4 bases stayed unmatched. The CDR3 has 14 amino acids. Germline CDR1 SGHRS, CDR2 YFSETQ. In DNA form, the CDR3 reads TGCGCCAGCAGCTTGGCAGGCAGGGGGCACGAGCAGTACTTC. It encodes CASSLAGRGHEQYF.

The CDR3, as DNA: TGTGCCAGTAGTATTGGTGGGGTCCGGGGATTGGGAAGCAATCAGCCCCAGCATTTT. Its protein is CASSIGGVRGLGSNQPQHF. The chain links TRBV19 to TRBJ1-5; D is uncertain. The V gene's germline CDR1 is LNHDA and CDR2 SQIVND (reference sequence). The CDR3 has 19 residues. V was pared by 3 bases and J by 1 base, with 22 bases between.

The rearrangement uses TRBV7-2 and TRBJ2-6; D possibly corresponds to TRBD1 (5 bases). The CDR3 has 17 residues. From germline, CDR1 is SGHTA and CDR2 FQGNSA. With 0 bases removed from V and 0 bases from J, the gap between germline ends came to 9 bases. As DNA, the CDR3 is TGTGCCAGCAGCTTAGCAGGCAGGGACTCTGGGGCCAACGTCCTGACTTTC. Translated, it gives CASSLAGRDSGANVLTF.

In this sample, this clone turned up a few times. V gene TRBV28 combines with J gene TRBJ1-1; the D is unclear. The ends were cut back, 7 bases at V and 0 bases at J, with 15 bases in the middle. The CDR3 covers 15 residues. CDR1 is MDHEN and CDR2 is SYDVKM in the germline V gene. Here the CDR3 reads CASTRGLFMNTEAFF. CDR3 nucleotide sequence: TGTGCCAGCACCCGAGGTCTTTTCATGAACACTGAAGCTTTCTTT.

The J gene is TRBJ1-5, the V gene TRBV4-2, with D possibly being TRBD1 (5 bases). The CDR3 spans 21 residues. Germline V gene sequence: CDR1 LGHNA, CDR2 YNFKEQ. V gave up 0 bases and J gave up 0 bases, with 24 bases separating them. The CDR3 protein is CASSQDVRQGVAEDSNQPQHF. The CDR3 nucleotides are TGTGCCAGCAGCCAAGACGTTCGGCAGGGAGTAGCGGAGGATAGCAATCAGCCCCAGCATTTT.

The rearrangement uses TRBV15 and TRBJ2-1, with TRBD2 matching over 14 bases. V gave up 4 bases and J gave up 8 bases; unmatched junction bases: 7. CDR3 size: 16 residues. CDR1 and CDR2 (germline): LNHNV, YYDKDF (reference sequence). The CDR3 region has the DNA TGTGCCACCAGCATGCCGGGACTAGCGGGAGACCATGAGCAGTTCTTC. Its protein product is CATSMPGLAGDHEQFF.

This clone has just a few counts. The chain is built from TRBV18 and TRBJ2-7; D ambiguous. This CDR3 has 14 amino acids. Germline CDR1 is KGHSH and CDR2 is LQKENI. Trimming removed 2 bases from V and 5 bases from J, with 13 bases in between. The CDR3 reads CASSPAPLGDEQYF. The CDR3 bases are TGTGCCAGCTCACCAGCCCCCCTGGGCGACGAGCAGTACTTC.

The rearrangement uses TRBV15 and TRBJ2-3; TRBD2 agrees at 8 bases. The CDR3 spans 16 residues. J was trimmed by 2 bases and V by 1 base; bases with no gene match: 5. The V gene's germline CDR1 is LNHNV and CDR2 YYDKDF (reference sequence). DNA for the CDR3: TGTGCCACCAGCAGAGTAGCGGGGACCTTCACAGATACGCAGTATTTT. This translates into CATSRVAGTFTDTQYF.